This is a list of T cell receptor beta chains from one sample in a study of cytomegalovirus exposure and HLA in healthy donors. The data were produced by immunoSEQ multiplex PCR, yet TCRdb's version contains in-frame clones alone and is incomplete. This sample has around 120,000 clones, with around 81% found just once. Specimen: PBMCs. The receptors derive from a woman aged 30 to 39 in good health and CMV-seronegative. Both conserved end residues are part of each CDR3. A D gene is named only where the DNA matches it firmly. Clone size is not always given. Where it is, it says once, few, many or a class for expanded clones.

V gene	clone size	J gene	D gene	CDR3 protein	CDR3 DNA
TRBV11-1	NA	TRBJ2-1	TRBD1	CASSLRGSRVDEQFF	TGTGCCAGCAGCCTCAGGGGGTCAAGGGTCGATGAGCAGTTCTTC
TRBV27	NA	TRBJ2-1	NA	CASSLETRTTQFF	TGTGCCAGCAGTCTCGAGACCAGGACTACCCAGTTCTTC
TRBV27	NA	TRBJ2-3	TRBD2	CASSFTSGSDTQYF	TGTGCCAGCAGTTTTACTAGCGGGAGCGATACGCAGTATTTT
TRBV27	NA	TRBJ2-1	TRBD2	CASSLPTSGYNEQFF	TGTGCCAGCAGTTTACCGACTAGCGGATACAATGAGCAGTTCTTC
TRBV5-6	NA	TRBJ2-3	NA	CASSALIAVADTQYF	TGTGCCAGCAGCGCACTCATAGCGGTAGCAGATACGCAGTATTTT
TRBV6-5	NA	TRBJ2-5	NA	CASSTYRSGETQYF	TGTGCCAGCAGTACCTACAGGTCTGGGGAGACCCAGTACTTC
TRBV28	NA	TRBJ2-3	TRBD1	CASSQGQGVDWSTDTQYF	TGTGCCAGCAGCCAGGGACAGGGGGTAGATTGGAGCACAGATACGCAGTATTTT
TRBV9	few	TRBJ1-2	TRBD1	CASSGTGGYGYTF	TGTGCCAGCAGCGGGACAGGGGGCTATGGCTACACCTTC
TRBV6-4	NA	TRBJ2-1	TRBD2	CASRTSGRAGEQFF	TGTGCCAGCAGAACTAGCGGGAGGGCCGGTGAGCAGTTCTTC
TRBV19	few	TRBJ1-5	NA	CASSGGQPQHF	TGTGCCAGTAGTGGGGGGCAGCCCCAGCATTTT
TRBV15	NA	TRBJ2-1	TRBD2	CATSRDLSGGHNEQFF	TGTGCCACCAGCAGAGATCTCAGCGGGGGCCACAATGAGCAGTTCTTC
TRBV11-3	once	TRBJ2-2	TRBD1	CASSSAWTGDKAGELFF	TGTGCCAGCAGCTCTGCCTGGACAGGGGATAAAGCCGGGGAGCTGTTTTTT
TRBV19	NA	TRBJ2-4	TRBD2	CASSPTAWEGAKNIQYF	TGTGCCAGTAGTCCCACCGCCTGGGAGGGTGCCAAAAACATTCAGTACTTC
TRBV30	NA	TRBJ1-2	NA	CAWSVRQNYGYTF	TGTGCCTGGAGTGTTCGACAGAACTATGGCTACACCTTC
TRBV6-1	NA	TRBJ2-5	NA	CASSEDRDYGKYQETQYF	TGTGCCAGCAGTGAAGACAGGGACTACGGAAAGTACCAAGAGACCCAGTACTTC
TRBV6-5	NA	TRBJ2-5	TRBD2	CASSYQRGQETQYF	TGTGCCAGCAGTTACCAGCGGGGCCAAGAGACCCAGTACTTC
TRBV10-1	NA	TRBJ2-1	NA	CASSTGTRQFF	TGCGCCAGCAGTACCGGGACTCGTCAGTTCTTC
TRBV4-1	NA	TRBJ1-3	TRBD1	CASSHETHRGGNTIYF	TGCGCCAGCAGCCACGAAACCCACAGGGGTGGAAACACCATATATTTT
TRBV5-4	NA	TRBJ2-7	NA	CASSSYDRREQYF	TGTGCCAGCAGCTCGTACGACAGGCGCGAGCAGTACTTC
TRBV18	NA	TRBJ2-1	TRBD1	CASSPPTGGRSSYNEQFF	TGTGCCAGCTCACCCCCGACAGGGGGCAGGAGTTCCTACAATGAGCAGTTCTTC
TRBV28	NA	TRBJ2-3	TRBD1	CASSVPTGGDTQYF	TGTGCCAGCAGTGTCCCCACAGGGGGAGATACGCAGTATTTT
TRBV11-2	NA	TRBJ1-1	TRBD1	CASSKTGMNTEAFF	TGTGCCAGCAGCAAGACAGGGATGAACACTGAAGCTTTCTTT
TRBV5-1	NA	TRBJ2-2	TRBD2	CASSPLAGADTGELFF	TGCGCCAGCAGCCCCTTAGCGGGAGCGGACACCGGGGAGCTGTTTTTT
TRBV2	NA	TRBJ2-7	TRBD2	CASTGRGNSREQYF	TGTGCCAGCACCGGGAGGGGAAATAGTCGCGAGCAGTACTTC
TRBV18	NA	TRBJ2-5	NA	CASSRIAGTQYF	TGTGCCAGCTCCCGGATCGCGGGGACCCAGTACTTC
TRBV11-2	NA	TRBJ2-3	NA	CASSLTHRREDTQYF	TGTGCCAGCAGCTTAACTCACCGCCGGGAAGATACGCAGTATTTT
TRBV27	NA	TRBJ2-7	NA	CASRRNYEQYF	TGTGCCAGCAGGCGAAACTACGAGCAGTACTTC
TRBV7-8	NA	TRBJ1-3	NA	CASSSTGSSGNTIYF	TGTGCCAGCAGCTCGACAGGAAGCTCTGGAAACACCATATATTTT
TRBV15	NA	TRBJ2-5	TRBD1	CATSRPDRDRETQYF	TGTGCCACCAGCAGACCCGACAGGGATCGAGAGACCCAGTACTTC
TRBV6-6	NA	TRBJ2-3	NA	CASSYLERGTDTQYF	TGTGCCAGCAGTTACCTAGAACGGGGCACAGATACGCAGTATTTT
TRBV5-1	NA	TRBJ2-7	NA	CASSFSRGRDEQYF	TGCGCCAGCAGCTTTTCCAGGGGAAGGGACGAGCAGTACTTC
TRBV30	NA	TRBJ2-1	NA	CAFHHGSGFSSYNEQFF	TGTGCCTTTCACCACGGTAGCGGCTTTAGCTCCTACAATGAGCAGTTCTTC
TRBV6-6	NA	TRBJ2-7	TRBD1	CASGLGTGVYEQYF	TGTGCCAGCGGACTTGGGACAGGGGTCTACGAGCAGTACTTC
TRBV10-2	NA	TRBJ1-1	NA	CASSVGLRYDGLEAFF	TGCGCCAGCAGTGTGGGGCTCAGGTATGATGGGCTTGAAGCTTTCTTT
TRBV6-1	NA	TRBJ2-5	TRBD2	CASSEGTRGEQYF	TGTGCCAGCAGTGAAGGTACGCGGGGGGAGCAGTACTTC
TRBV7-2	NA	TRBJ2-7	TRBD1	CASSLRIRTGDSYEQYF	TGTGCCAGCAGCTTAAGGATCCGGACAGGAGACTCCTACGAGCAGTACTTC
TRBV25-1	NA	TRBJ2-7	TRBD1	CASSQWDSYEQYF	TGTGCCAGCAGTCAATGGGACAGCTACGAGCAGTACTTC
TRBV15	few	TRBJ2-5	NA	CATSRDSGTAPQETQYF	TGTGCCACCAGCAGAGATAGCGGGACAGCCCCGCAAGAGACCCAGTACTTC
TRBV7-9	NA	TRBJ2-3	TRBD2	CASSFSGLAGGNTQYF	TGTGCCAGCAGCTTCTCCGGGCTAGCGGGAGGCAATACGCAGTATTTT
TRBV7-9	NA	TRBJ1-6	TRBD1	CASSLEGTGGNSPLHF	TGTGCCAGCAGCTTAGAGGGGACAGGGGGCAATTCACCCCTCCACTTT
TRBV28	NA	TRBJ1-1	NA	CASSGTPNTEAFF	TGTGCCAGCAGCGGGACACCGAACACTGAAGCTTTCTTT
TRBV11-2	NA	TRBJ1-1	NA	CASSPRPDTEAFF	TGTGCCAGCAGCCCCCGCCCGGACACTGAAGCTTTCTTT
TRBV11-2	once	TRBJ1-2	NA	CASSLGPGNYGYTF	TGTGCCAGCAGCTTAGGACCGGGAAACTATGGCTACACCTTC
TRBV5-1	NA	TRBJ2-2	TRBD2	CASELAGYTGELFF	TGCGCCAGCGAACTAGCGGGGTACACCGGGGAGCTGTTTTTT
TRBV7-6	NA	TRBJ2-1	NA	CASSIMGGSSYNEQFF	TGTGCCAGCAGTATAATGGGGGGTAGCTCCTACAATGAGCAGTTCTTC
TRBV13	NA	TRBJ1-1	NA	CASSPRGSLNTEAFF	TGTGCCAGCAGCCCCCGGGGGAGTTTGAACACTGAAGCTTTCTTT
TRBV5-4	NA	TRBJ2-7	NA	CASSPAIGGFYEQYF	TGTGCCAGCAGCCCGGCAATTGGCGGATTCTACGAGCAGTACTTC
TRBV13	once	TRBJ2-1	TRBD2	CASSKTSGNPSEQFF	TGTGCCAGCAGCAAAACTAGCGGGAACCCCTCTGAGCAGTTCTTC
TRBV25-1	NA	TRBJ2-1	TRBD2	CASSDTAGTYNEQFF	TGTGCCAGCAGTGACACAGCGGGAACCTACAATGAGCAGTTCTTC
TRBV7-2	few	TRBJ2-1	TRBD2	CASSLALAGGNEQFF	TGTGCCAGCAGCTTAGCACTAGCGGGAGGGAATGAGCAGTTCTTC
TRBV5-1	NA	TRBJ2-3	NA	CASSFSGSTDTQYF	TGCGCCAGCAGCTTCAGCGGGAGCACAGATACGCAGTATTTT
TRBV25-1	NA	TRBJ1-2	TRBD1	CASSTTGGAISGYTF	TGTGCCAGCAGTACGACAGGGGGCGCGATAAGTGGCTACACCTTC
TRBV7-9	NA	TRBJ2-7	TRBD1	CASSPPERQGTHYEQYF	TGTGCCAGCAGCCCTCCGGAGAGACAGGGCACACACTACGAGCAGTACTTC
TRBV6-5	NA	TRBJ1-2	TRBD1	CASSRQGGSDGYTF	TGTGCCAGCAGTCGACAGGGGGGAAGTGATGGCTACACCTTC
TRBV10-3	NA	TRBJ2-5	NA	CAISGAIPYQETQYF	TGTGCCATCAGTGGGGCTATCCCGTACCAAGAGACCCAGTACTTC